This T cell receptor (beta chain) was obtained from a study of beta chain features in type 1 diabetes. Study details: Age and gender were similar between patients and healthy donors, as were cell yields.

Germline V gene lookup returns CDR1 KGHSH and CDR2 LQKENI. The CDR3 is 14 amino acids. V was cut by 1 base and J by 1 base, with 4 bases left in between. Notes on this clone: Its cognate antigen is unknown.

Every sorted population was more than 95% pure. What was sequenced were expressed TCRB transcripts, since all of the isolated RNA had been reverse transcribed. Data came from immunoSEQ multiplex PCR; TCRdb stores just in-frame clones and leaves some out. Here the sample spans some 27,000 clones, 65% being singletons. General observations from the study: Shorter TCRB CDR3s, moderately but significantly so, were found in Type 1 diabetes patients in all four CD4+ subsets. The question of HLA type influencing TCRB rearrangement was one that remained unresolved here. Type 1 diabetes patients had VDJ junctions that carried fewer insertions and more deletions.

This sequence joins TRBV18 and TRBJ2-2; D is unresolved. Sequencing input: Tregs from blood. The sequence derives from a woman in her thirties with type 1 diabetes. CDR3 nucleotides: TGTGCCAGCTCACCACGACAGAACACCGGGGAGCTGTTTTTT. Its translation: CASSPRQNTGELFF.